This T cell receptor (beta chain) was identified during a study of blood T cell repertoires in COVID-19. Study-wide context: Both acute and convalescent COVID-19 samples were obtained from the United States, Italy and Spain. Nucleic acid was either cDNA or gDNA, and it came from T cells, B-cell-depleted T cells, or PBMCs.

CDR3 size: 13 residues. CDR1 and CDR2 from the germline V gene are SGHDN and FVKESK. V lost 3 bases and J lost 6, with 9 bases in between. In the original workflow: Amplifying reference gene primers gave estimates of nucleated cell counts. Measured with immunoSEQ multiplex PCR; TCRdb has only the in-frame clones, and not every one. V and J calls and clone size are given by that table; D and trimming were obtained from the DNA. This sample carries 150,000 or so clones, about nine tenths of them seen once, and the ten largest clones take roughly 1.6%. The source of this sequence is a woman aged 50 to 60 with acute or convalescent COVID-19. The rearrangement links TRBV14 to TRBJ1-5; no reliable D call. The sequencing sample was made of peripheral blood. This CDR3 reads CASSQSVVQPQHF. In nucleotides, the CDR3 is TGTGCCAGCAGCCAGTCGGTGGTTCAGCCCCAGCATTTT.